Presented here are 12 T cell receptor beta chains from one specimen sequenced in a study of PD-L1 blockade in urothelial cancer. The data were produced by immunoSEQ multiplex PCR, yet TCRdb's version contains in-frame clones alone and is incomplete. This sample yields 29,000 or so clones, of which roughly 86% are seen a single time; roughly 3.1% belongs to the top ten. Material: PBMCs, obtained around atezolizumab (anti-PD-L1) treatment. These receptors were obtained from a man in his fifties or sixties with urothelial cancer.

This clone turned up a few times. V gene TRBV2 combines with J gene TRBJ1-4; tentative D call: TRBD1 (5 bases). Trimming pared 7 bases from V and 5 bases from J, leaving 8 bases between. The CDR3 totals 12 residues. The germline V gene has CDR1 SNHLY and CDR2 FYNNEI. In DNA form, the CDR3 reads TGTGCCAGCACGACAGAAAATGAAAAACTGTTTTTT. It codes for CASTTENEKLFF.

The J gene is TRBJ1-1, the V gene TRBV5-4; D gene uncertain. Germline values: CDR1 SGHNT, CDR2 YYREEE (reference sequence). The CDR3 has 15 amino acids. The V end lost 0 bases, the J end lost 5 bases, and 14 bases lay between the germline ends. The CDR3 sequence: CASSLEFKGGTEAFF. The CDR3 nucleotides are TGTGCCAGCAGCTTGGAGTTCAAGGGAGGAACTGAAGCTTTCTTT.

V is TRBV28 and J is TRBJ2-2; perhaps TRBD2 as D (5 bases). Trimming pared 3 bases from V and 4 bases from J, leaving 12 bases between. The CDR3 runs 15 residues. The germline gives CDR1 MDHEN, CDR2 SYDVKM. CDR3 sequence (DNA): TGTGCCAGCAGTTTCTTGCCGGGGATCACCGGGGAGCTGTTTTTT. Protein: CASSFLPGITGELFF.

The V and J genes are TRBV18 and TRBJ1-2, with D perhaps matching TRBD1 (5 bases). Germline V gene lookup returns CDR1 KGHSH and CDR2 LQKENI. CDR3 size: 15 residues. V was cut by 0 bases and J by 8 bases, with 16 bases left in between. CDR3 in amino acids: CASSPPGHHQGGYTF. CDR3 sequence (DNA): TGTGCCAGCTCACCACCGGGGCATCATCAGGGCGGCTACACCTTC.

This clone was seen just once. V usage is TRBV2 and J usage is TRBJ2-3, with D perhaps TRBD2 (5 bases). This CDR3 region has 15 residues. Germline CDR1 reads SNHLY; CDR2 reads FYNNEI. V lost 6 bases and J 0 bases, leaving 13 bases between the germline ends. The CDR3 region has the DNA TGTGCCAGCAGCTCTGGACTGTATAGCACAGATACGCAGTATTTT. It specifies CASSSGLYSTDTQYF.

The chain joins TRBV28 to TRBJ1-1; D unclear. Germline V gives CDR1 MDHEN, CDR2 SYDVKM. This CDR3 has 14 amino acids. The V end was cut by 2 bases, the J end by 0 bases, with 7 bases between. CDR3 bases: TGTGCCAGCAGTTTACCACATATGAACACTGAAGCTTTCTTT. Translated, it gives CASSLPHMNTEAFF.

The chain combines TRBV28 with TRBJ1-5, with a tentative D call TRBD1 (5 bases). Trimming cost V 5 bases and J 4 bases, with 12 bases left between them. The V gene's germline CDR1 is MDHEN and CDR2 SYDVKM. The length of the CDR3 is 14 residues. The chain's CDR3 is CASSRPAGNQPQHF. The DNA of the CDR3 is TGTGCCAGCAGTCGCCCGGCAGGGAATCAGCCCCAGCATTTT.

The chain is built from TRBV11-2 and TRBJ2-7; 8 bases map to TRBD2. Trimming at V came to 0 bases and at J to 4 bases, leaving 14 bases not matched to a gene. The germline V gene encodes CDR1 SGHAT and CDR2 FQNNGV. This CDR3 spans 18 amino acids. CDR3 protein: CASSLEGAGASGRYEQYF. CDR3 coding DNA: TGTGCCAGCAGCTTAGAAGGAGCGGGAGCTTCAGGGAGATACGAGCAGTACTTC.

The chain uses TRBV9 and TRBJ2-5, with D perhaps matching TRBD2 (5 bases). Trimming left V 5 bases short and J 3 bases short, with 14 bases between. Looked up from germline, CDR1 is SGDLS and CDR2 is YYNGEE. The CDR3 is 14 residues long. Written as DNA, the CDR3 is TGTGCCAGCAGTCCTCAGAATAGCGAAGAGACCCAGTACTTC. Protein sequence: CASSPQNSEETQYF.

This sequence joins TRBV27 and TRBJ2-7, with D hard to call. This CDR3 spans 11 amino acids. V was shortened by 4 bases and J by 7 bases, with 8 bases between the two germline ends. Germline V CDR1 and CDR2: MNHEY, SMNVEV (reference sequence). The CDR3 region has the DNA TGTGCCAGCAGTTCGACTGGTGAGCAGTACTTC. This translates into CASSSTGEQYF.

The chain carries TRBV11-2 and TRBJ2-3, with D maybe TRBD1 (6 bases). Germline V gives CDR1 SGHAT, CDR2 FQNNGV. The CDR3 sequence is 16 residues long. V shed 3 bases and J shed 2 bases, with 15 bases lying between them. CDR3 bases: TGTGCCAGCAGCTTGTCCACAGGGTTCCCCACAGATACGCAGTATTTT. It encodes CASSLSTGFPTDTQYF.

The chain carries TRBV27 and TRBJ2-5; D remains unclear. Germline-derived CDR1 and CDR2 are MNHEY and SMNVEV (reference sequence). The CDR3 extends over 13 amino acids. V gave up 6 bases and J gave up 2 bases, with 10 bases separating them. The CDR3 reads CASRNTHQETQYF. CDR3 DNA: TGTGCCAGCAGAAATACACATCAAGAGACCCAGTACTTC.